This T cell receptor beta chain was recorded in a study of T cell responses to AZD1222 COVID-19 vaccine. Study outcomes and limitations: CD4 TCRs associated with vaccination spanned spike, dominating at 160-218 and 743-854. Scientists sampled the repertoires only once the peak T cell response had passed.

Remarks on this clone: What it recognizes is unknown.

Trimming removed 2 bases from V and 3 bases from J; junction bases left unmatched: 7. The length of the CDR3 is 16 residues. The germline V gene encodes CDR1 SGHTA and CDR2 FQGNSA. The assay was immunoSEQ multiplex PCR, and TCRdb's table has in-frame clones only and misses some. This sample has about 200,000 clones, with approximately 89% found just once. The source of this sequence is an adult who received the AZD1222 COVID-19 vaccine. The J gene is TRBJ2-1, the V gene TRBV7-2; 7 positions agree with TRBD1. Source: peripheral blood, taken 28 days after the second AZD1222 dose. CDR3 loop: CASSLKGASNYNEQFF. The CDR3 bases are TGTGCCAGCAGCTTAAAGGGGGCTTCCAACTACAATGAGCAGTTCTTC.